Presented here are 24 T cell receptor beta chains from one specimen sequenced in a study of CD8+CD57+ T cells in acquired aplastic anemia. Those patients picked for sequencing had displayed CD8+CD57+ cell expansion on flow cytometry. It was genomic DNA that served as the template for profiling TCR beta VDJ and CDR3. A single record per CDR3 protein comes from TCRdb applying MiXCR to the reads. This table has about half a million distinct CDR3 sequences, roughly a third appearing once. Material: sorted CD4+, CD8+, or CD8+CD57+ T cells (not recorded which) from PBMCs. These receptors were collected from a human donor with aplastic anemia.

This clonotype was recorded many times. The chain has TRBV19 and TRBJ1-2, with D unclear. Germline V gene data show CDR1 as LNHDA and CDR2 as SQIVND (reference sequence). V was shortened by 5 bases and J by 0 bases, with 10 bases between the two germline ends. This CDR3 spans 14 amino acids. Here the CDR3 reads CASSVIPPNYGYTF. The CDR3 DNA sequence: TGTGCCAGTAGTGTCATCCCCCCTAACTATGGCTACACCTTC.

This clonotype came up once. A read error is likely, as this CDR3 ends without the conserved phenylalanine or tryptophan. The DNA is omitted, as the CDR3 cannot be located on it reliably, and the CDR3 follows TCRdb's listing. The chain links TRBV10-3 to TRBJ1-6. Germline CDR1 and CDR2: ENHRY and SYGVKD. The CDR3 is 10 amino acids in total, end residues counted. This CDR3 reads CAISASQVLS.

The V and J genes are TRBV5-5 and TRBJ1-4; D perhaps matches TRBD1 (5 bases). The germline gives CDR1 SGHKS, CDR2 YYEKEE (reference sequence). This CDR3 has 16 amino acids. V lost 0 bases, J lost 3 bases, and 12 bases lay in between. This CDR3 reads CASSLGQSNANEKLFF. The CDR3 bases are TGTGCCAGCAGCTTGGGACAGTCGAATGCTAATGAAAAACTGTTTTTT.

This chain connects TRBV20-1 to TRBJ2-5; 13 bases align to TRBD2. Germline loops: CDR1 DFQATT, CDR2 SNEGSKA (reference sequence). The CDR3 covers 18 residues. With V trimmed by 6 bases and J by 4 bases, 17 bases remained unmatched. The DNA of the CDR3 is TGCAGTGCGCCCACTAGCGGGAGGGCTCAAGCTCCAGGAGAGACCCAGTACTTC. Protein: CSAPTSGRAQAPGETQYF.

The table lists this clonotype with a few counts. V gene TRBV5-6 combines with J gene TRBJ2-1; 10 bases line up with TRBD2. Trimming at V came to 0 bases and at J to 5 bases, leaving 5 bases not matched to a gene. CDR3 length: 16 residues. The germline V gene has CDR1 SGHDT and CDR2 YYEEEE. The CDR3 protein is CASSLELAGGNNEQFF. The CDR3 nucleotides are TGTGCCAGCAGCTTGGAGTTAGCGGGAGGAAACAATGAGCAGTTCTTC.

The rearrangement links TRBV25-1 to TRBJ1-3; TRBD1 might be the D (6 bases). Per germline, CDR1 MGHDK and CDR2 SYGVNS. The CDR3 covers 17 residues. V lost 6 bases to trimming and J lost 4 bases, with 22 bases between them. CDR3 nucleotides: TGTGCCAGCAGCCAAGATCGGGGGCAGGGACCGGGAAACACCATATATTTT. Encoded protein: CASSQDRGQGPGNTIYF.

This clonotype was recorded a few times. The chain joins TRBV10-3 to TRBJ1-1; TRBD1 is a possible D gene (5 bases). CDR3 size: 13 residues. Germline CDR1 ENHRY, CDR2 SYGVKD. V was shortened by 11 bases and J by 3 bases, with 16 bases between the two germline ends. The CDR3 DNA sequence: TGTGCCTCACAGGTTGGCAGGGACACTGAAGCTTTCTTT. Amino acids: CASQVGRDTEAFF.

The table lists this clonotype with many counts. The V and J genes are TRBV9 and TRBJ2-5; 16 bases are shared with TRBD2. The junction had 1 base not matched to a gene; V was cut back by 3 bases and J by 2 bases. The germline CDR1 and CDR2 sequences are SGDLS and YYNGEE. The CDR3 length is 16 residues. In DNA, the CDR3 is TGTGCCAGCAGCGGGGGACTAGCGGGGGGGCAAGAGACCCAGTACTTC. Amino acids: CASSGGLAGGQETQYF.

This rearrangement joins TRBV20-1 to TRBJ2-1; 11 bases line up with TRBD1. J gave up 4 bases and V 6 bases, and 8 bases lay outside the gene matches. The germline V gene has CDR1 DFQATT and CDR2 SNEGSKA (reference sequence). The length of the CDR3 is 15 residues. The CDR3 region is CSAVPGQGVYNEQFF. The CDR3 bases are TGCAGTGCCGTCCCGGGACAGGGGGTATACAATGAGCAGTTCTTC.

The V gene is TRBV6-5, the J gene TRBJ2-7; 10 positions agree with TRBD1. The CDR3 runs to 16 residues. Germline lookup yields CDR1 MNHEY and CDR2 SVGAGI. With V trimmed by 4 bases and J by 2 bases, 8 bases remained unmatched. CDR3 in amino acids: CASSFVDRGGTYEQYF. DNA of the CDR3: TGTGCCAGCAGTTTCGTGGACAGGGGGGGTACCTACGAGCAGTACTTC.

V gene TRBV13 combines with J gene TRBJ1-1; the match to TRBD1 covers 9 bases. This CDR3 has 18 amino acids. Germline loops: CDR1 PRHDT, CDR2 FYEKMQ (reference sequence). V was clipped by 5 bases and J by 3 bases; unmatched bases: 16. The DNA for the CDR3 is TGTGCCAGCAGCACTCCGACAGGGGGGATGAGTCTGTACACTGAAGCTTTCTTT. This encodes CASSTPTGGMSLYTEAFF.

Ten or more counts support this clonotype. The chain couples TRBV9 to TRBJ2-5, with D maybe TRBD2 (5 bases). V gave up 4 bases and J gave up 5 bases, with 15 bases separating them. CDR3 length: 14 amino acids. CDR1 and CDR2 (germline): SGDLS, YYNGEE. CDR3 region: CASSREDGIETQYF. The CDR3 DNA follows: TGTGCCAGCAGCCGAGAGGACGGGATCGAGACCCAGTACTTC.

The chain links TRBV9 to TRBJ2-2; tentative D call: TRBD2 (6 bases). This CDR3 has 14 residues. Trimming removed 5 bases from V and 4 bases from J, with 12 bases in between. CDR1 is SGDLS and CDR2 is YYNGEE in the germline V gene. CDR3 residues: CASRTTGATGELFF. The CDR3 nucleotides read TGTGCCAGCAGAACCACGGGAGCCACCGGGGAGCTGTTTTTT.

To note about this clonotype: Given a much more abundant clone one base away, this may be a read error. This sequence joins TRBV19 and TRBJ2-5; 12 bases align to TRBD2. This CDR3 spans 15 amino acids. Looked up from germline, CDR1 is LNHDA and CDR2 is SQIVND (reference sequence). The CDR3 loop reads CASRGLAGPQGTQYF. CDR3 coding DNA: TGTGCCAGTAGGGGACTAGCGGGCCCTCAAGGGACCCAGTACTTC.

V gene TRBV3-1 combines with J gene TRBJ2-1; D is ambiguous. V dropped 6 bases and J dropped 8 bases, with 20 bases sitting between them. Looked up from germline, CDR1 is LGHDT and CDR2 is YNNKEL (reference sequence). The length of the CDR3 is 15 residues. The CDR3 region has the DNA TGTGCCAGCAGTCCAAGATACCCACGAGGCGATGAGCAGTTCTTC. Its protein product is CASSPRYPRGDEQFF.

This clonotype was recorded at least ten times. The CDR3 DNA follows: TGTGCCAGCAGCAAGGGGGGGTCAGAGACCCAGTACTTC. Protein sequence: CASSKGGSETQYF. V and J are TRBV7-3 and TRBJ2-5; tentative D call: TRBD2 (7 bases). Deletions cut 5 bases from V and 4 bases from J, with 11 bases between. The germline CDR1 and CDR2 sequences are SGHTA and FQGTGA. The length of the CDR3 is 13 residues.

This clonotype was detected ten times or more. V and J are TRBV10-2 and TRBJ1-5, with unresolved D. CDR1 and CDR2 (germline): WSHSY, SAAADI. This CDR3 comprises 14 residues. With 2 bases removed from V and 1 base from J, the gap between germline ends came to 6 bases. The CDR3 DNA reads TGCGCCAGCAGTGAGGGACGGAGCAATCAGCCCCAGCATTTT. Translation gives CASSEGRSNQPQHF.

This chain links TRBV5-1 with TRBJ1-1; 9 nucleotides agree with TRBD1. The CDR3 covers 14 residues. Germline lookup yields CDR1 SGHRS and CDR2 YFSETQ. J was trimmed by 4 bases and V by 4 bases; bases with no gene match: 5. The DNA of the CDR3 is TGCGCCAGCAGCAGGGACAGGGAAGGCACTGAAGCTTTCTTT. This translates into CASSRDREGTEAFF.

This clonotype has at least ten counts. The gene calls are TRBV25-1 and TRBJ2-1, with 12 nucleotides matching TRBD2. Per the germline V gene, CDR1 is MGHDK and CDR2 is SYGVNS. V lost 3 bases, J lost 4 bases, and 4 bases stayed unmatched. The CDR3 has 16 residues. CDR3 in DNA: TGTGCCAGCAGTGAGCGGCTAGCGGGAGGGTACAATGAGCAGTTCTTC. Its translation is CASSERLAGGYNEQFF.

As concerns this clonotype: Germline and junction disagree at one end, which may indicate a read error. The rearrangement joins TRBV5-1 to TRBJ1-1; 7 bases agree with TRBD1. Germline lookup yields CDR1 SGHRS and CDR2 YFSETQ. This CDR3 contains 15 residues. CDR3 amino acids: CASSLKADRVAEAFF. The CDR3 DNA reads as TGCGCCAGCAGCTTAAAAGCTGACAGGGTCGCTGAGGCTTTCTTT.

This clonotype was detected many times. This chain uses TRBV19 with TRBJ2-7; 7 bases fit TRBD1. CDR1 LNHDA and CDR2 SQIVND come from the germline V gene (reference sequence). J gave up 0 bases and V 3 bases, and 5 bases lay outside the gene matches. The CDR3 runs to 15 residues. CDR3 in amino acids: CASSMQQGSSYEQYF. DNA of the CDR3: TGTGCCAGTAGTATGCAACAGGGGTCCTCCTACGAGCAGTACTTC.

The chain's CDR3 is CASCRVDPSYNEQFF. The DNA for the CDR3 is TGTGCCAGCTGCAGGGTAGACCCTTCCTACAATGAGCAGTTCTTC. V and J are TRBV12-3 or TRBV12-4 and TRBJ2-1, with D tentatively TRBD1 (5 bases). Trimming removed 8 bases from V and 1 base from J, with 15 bases in between. The CDR3 runs to 15 residues.

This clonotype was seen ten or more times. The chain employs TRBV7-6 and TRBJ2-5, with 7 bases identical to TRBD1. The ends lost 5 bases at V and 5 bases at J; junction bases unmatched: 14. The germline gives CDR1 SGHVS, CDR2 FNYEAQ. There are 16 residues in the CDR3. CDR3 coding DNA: TGTGCCAGCAGCCAAAAAGGAGACAGGGTGATTGAGACCCAGTACTTC. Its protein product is CASSQKGDRVIETQYF.

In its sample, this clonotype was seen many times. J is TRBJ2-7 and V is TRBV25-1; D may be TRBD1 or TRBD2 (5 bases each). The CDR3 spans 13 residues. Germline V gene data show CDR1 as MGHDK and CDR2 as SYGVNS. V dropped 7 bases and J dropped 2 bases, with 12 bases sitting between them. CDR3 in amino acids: CASTGLGAYEQYF. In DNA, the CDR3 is TGTGCCAGCACAGGGTTGGGGGCCTACGAGCAGTACTTC.